This TCR beta chain was recorded in a study of spatial heterogeneity in lung cancer (dated by TCRdb to the late 2010s). In the study overall: Donors were 65 to 85 patients with early-stage, untreated non-small cell lung cancer from the lung TRACERx cohort. Follow-up PBMC samples were sequenced whenever the samples were available, and the median time to follow-up was approximately 24 months after resection. The study quantitatively compared TCR alpha and beta repertoires across multiple tumor regions, matched nontumor lung and blood in non-small cell lung cancer. Beta-chain transcripts were consistently detected in greater numbers than alpha-chain transcripts, which likely reflects a higher abundance of beta-chain transcripts. Nonsynonymous mutation counts, determined by whole-exome sequencing of tumor tissue, were related to TCR repertoire features. Both alpha and beta chains were TCR-sequenced in samples taken at surgery, namely 220 tumor regions, approximately 66 matched nontumor lung samples and around 53 PBMC samples. In the raw uncorrected reads, each unique combination of TCR and UMI appeared more than ten times on average. The full study reports these points: Confirming at a functional level the hypothesis that regional TCRs recognize regional mutations was considered to require additional single-cell paired TCR alpha and beta sequencing. Ubiquitous expanded tumor TCRs were detected in blood more often at tumor resection than at routine follow-up. Only 15 or so patients were included in comparisons of baseline and follow-up blood repertoires.

Taken from cysteine to phenylalanine, the CDR3 has 15 residues. Just CDR3 DNA is preserved here, 45 bases in frame from base 1. Taken from the germline V gene (reference sequence), the CDR1 and CDR2 loops are SEHNR and FQNEAQ. The germline V end is reduced by 5 bases and the J end by 2 bases; junction bases left unmatched: 3. Receptor amplification or capture employed 5' RACE. The sequencer was a NextSeq 500. To allow correction of PCR and sequencing errors, the TCR library protocol tagged every TCR cDNA molecule with a unique molecular identifier. As for the authors' bioinformatics: Decombinator tools were used for TCR identification, UMI-based error correction and CDR3 extraction. TCRs above a frequency of 2 per 1,000, corresponding to the top 1% of the tumor frequency distribution, were defined as expanded. Each repertoire was subsampled 100 times to 5,000 TCRs, after which Renyi diversity was computed with the R vegan package. CDR3 similarity networks were built from amino acid triplet string-kernel similarity, with CDR3s being connected when pairwise similarity was above 0.82. TCRdb cleaned the public reads at Q25 with fastp, built clones with MiXCR and kept in-frame beta chains. Every distinct CDR3 protein forms one entry, paired with its most common genes and DNA. The V and J calls, along with clone size, are taken from TCRdb and not from the paper's own processing. The sample table holds about 2,400 distinct CDR3 sequences, of which 27% were seen once. The ten top clones hold 27% of the sample.

Judged by its sample share, this clonotype qualifies as medium-sized (0.01 to 0.1%). Its antigen is still unknown. No base qualities exist here, and no much larger clone lies one base off it. This beta chain is an off-target read within a library intended for alpha chains, so its frequency means little. The time point label for this specimen denotes: blood at routine non-recurrence follow-up after resection. Without any cell sorting, TCR sequencing was performed on whole RNA extracted either from tumor and nontumor lung tissue or from cryopreserved PBMC samples. Only patients with enough RNA available from two or more tumor regions were chosen for TCR sequencing.

Specimen: PBMCs, collected at follow-up. This TCR came from a male donor with early-stage non-small cell lung cancer. Recombination linked TRBV7-9 to TRBJ2-6, with 7 junctional bases fitting TRBD1. The DNA is as follows: TGTGCCAGCAGCAAAGACAGGGCTGGGGCCAACGTCCTGACTTTC. Its protein reads: CASSKDRAGANVLTF. With all but the CDR3 taken from the reference TRBV7-9 and TRBJ2-6 genes, the full variable domain is: DTGVSQNPRHKITKRGQNVTFRCDPISEHNRLYWYRQTLGQGPEFLTYFQNEAQLEKSRLLSDRFSAERPKGSFSTLEIQRTEQGDSAMYLCASSKDRAGANVLTFGAGSRLTVL.